These T cell receptor beta chains were read from a single sample in a study of cytomegalovirus exposure and HLA in healthy donors. Measured with immunoSEQ multiplex PCR; TCRdb has only the in-frame clones, and not every one. The sample includes 110,000 to 150,000 clones, approximately 84% of them seen just once. Input material: PBMCs. The receptors originated from an older woman in good health and CMV-seropositive. Both conserved end residues are part of each CDR3. D genes are given only for firm matches. A row's size may be missing; if present it is once, few, many or a size class.

V: TRBV19
size: NA
J: TRBJ1-5
D: NA
DNA: TGTGCCAGTAGCTGGGACACTGATCAGCCCCAGCATTTT
CDR3: CASSWDTDQPQHF

V: TRBV9
size: NA
J: TRBJ2-7
D: NA
DNA: TGTGCCAGCAGCGTAGGGTCCGGACAGACCGACTACGAGCAGTACTTC
CDR3: CASSVGSGQTDYEQYF

V: TRBV29-1
size: NA
J: TRBJ2-1
D: NA
DNA: TGCAGCGGCCCGGTACTTAACAATGAGCAGTTCTTC
CDR3: CSGPVLNNEQFF

V: TRBV5-1
size: NA
J: TRBJ2-1
D: TRBD2
DNA: TGCGCCAGCAGCTTGGGGACTAGCGGGGGGCTTAGCTCCTACAATGAGCAGTTCTTC
CDR3: CASSLGTSGGLSSYNEQFF

V: TRBV19
size: NA
J: TRBJ1-1
D: NA
DNA: TGTGCCAGTAGTATTGGGCACTCGAACACTGAAGCTTTCTTT
CDR3: CASSIGHSNTEAFF

V: TRBV27
size: NA
J: TRBJ2-2
D: TRBD2
DNA: TGTGCCAGCAGTTCTAGCGGGATCCCCGGGGAGCTGTTTTTT
CDR3: CASSSSGIPGELFF

V: TRBV9
size: once
J: TRBJ2-7
D: NA
DNA: TGTGCCAGCAGCGTAAACTGGCAGGGGATTCACGAGCAGTACTTC
CDR3: CASSVNWQGIHEQYF

V: TRBV2
size: once
J: TRBJ2-7
D: TRBD1
DNA: TGTGCCAGCAGCCGGGACAGGGGAATCGACGAGCAGTACTTC
CDR3: CASSRDRGIDEQYF

V: TRBV18
size: NA
J: TRBJ1-1
D: TRBD1
DNA: TGTGCCAGCTCACCGCGGGGACAGGGGATCGAAGCTTTCTTT
CDR3: CASSPRGQGIEAFF

V: TRBV6-5
size: NA
J: TRBJ2-2
D: TRBD1
DNA: TGTGCCAGCAGCCTACAGGGGATCGCCGGGGAGCTGTTTTTT
CDR3: CASSLQGIAGELFF

V: TRBV19
size: NA
J: TRBJ2-5
D: TRBD2
DNA: TGTGCCAGTAGTATAGATACTCCGGGACTAGCTGGACGAGAGACCCAGTACTTC
CDR3: CASSIDTPGLAGRETQYF

V: TRBV7-6
size: NA
J: TRBJ2-7
D: NA
DNA: TGTGCCAGCAGCTCGAAGGGGTTGGGCGAGCAGTACTTC
CDR3: CASSSKGLGEQYF

V: TRBV19
size: NA
J: TRBJ1-2
D: TRBD1
DNA: TGTGCCAGTAGTATAACCCCCCGACAGGGGGCTTGGGATGGCTACACCTTC
CDR3: CASSITPRQGAWDGYTF

V: TRBV30
size: NA
J: TRBJ1-6
D: NA
DNA: TGTGCCTGGAGTCCGCGAGAGAATTCACCCCTCCACTTT
CDR3: CAWSPRENSPLHF

V: TRBV6-5
size: NA
J: TRBJ1-1
D: TRBD1
DNA: TGTGCCAGCAGTTACGCCCAGGGGGCCACTGAAGCTTTCTTT
CDR3: CASSYAQGATEAFF

V: TRBV6-6
size: once
J: TRBJ1-2
D: NA
DNA: TGTGCCAGCAGTCTCGGAGGTGGGAACTATGGCTACACCTTC
CDR3: CASSLGGGNYGYTF

V: TRBV27
size: NA
J: TRBJ2-7
D: TRBD2
DNA: TGTGCCAGCAGTTTCGGACTAGCGGGAGTCTACGAGCAGTACTTC
CDR3: CASSFGLAGVYEQYF

V: TRBV28
size: NA
J: TRBJ1-2
D: NA
DNA: TGTGCCAGCAGTCCCGGACAACGCTATGGCTACACCTTC
CDR3: CASSPGQRYGYTF

V: TRBV6-4
size: NA
J: TRBJ2-3
D: TRBD2
DNA: TGTGCCAGCAGTGCAGCGGGAGTTGGCGCAGATACGCAGTATTTT
CDR3: CASSAAGVGADTQYF

V: TRBV29-1
size: NA
J: TRBJ2-7
D: TRBD1
DNA: TGCAGCGTTGAGAGCGGGACAGGGTTCGAGCAGTACTTC
CDR3: CSVESGTGFEQYF

V: TRBV7-2
size: few
J: TRBJ1-6
D: NA
DNA: TGTGCCAGCAGCCCCCCGAGGGTGGGTTCACCCCTCCACTTT
CDR3: CASSPPRVGSPLHF

V: TRBV6-1
size: NA
J: TRBJ1-1
D: NA
DNA: TGTGCCAGCAGTGAATCAGGGAAGAACACTGAAGCTTTCTTT
CDR3: CASSESGKNTEAFF

V: TRBV5-1
size: NA
J: TRBJ1-4
D: TRBD1
DNA: TGCGCCAGCAGCTCCGCGGGACAGCCAACCTCCGAAAAACTGTTTTTT
CDR3: CASSSAGQPTSEKLFF

V: TRBV15
size: NA
J: TRBJ2-3
D: TRBD1
DNA: TGTGCCACCAGCACACAGGGGACAGATACGCAGTATTTT
CDR3: CATSTQGTDTQYF

V: TRBV18
size: few
J: TRBJ1-1
D: NA
DNA: TGTGCCAGCTCACCACTAATGAACACTGAAGCTTTCTTT
CDR3: CASSPLMNTEAFF

V: TRBV27
size: NA
J: TRBJ2-7
D: NA
DNA: TGTGCCAGCAGTTCGGGACTTAGCCTCTACGAGCAGTACTTC
CDR3: CASSSGLSLYEQYF

V: TRBV5-5
size: NA
J: TRBJ2-1
D: TRBD2
DNA: TGTGCCAGCAGCTTGTGCGGGGGGCCTCACAATGAGCAGTTCTTC
CDR3: CASSLCGGPHNEQFF

V: TRBV21-1
size: NA
J: TRBJ2-7
D: NA
DNA: TGTGCCAGCCCAACCCGCGCGGGCCTCTCCTACGAGCAGTACTTC
CDR3: CASPTRAGLSYEQYF

V: TRBV18
size: NA
J: TRBJ1-4
D: NA
DNA: TGTGCCAGCTCACCGGTCGCTAGGGGACACCCCAATGAAAAACTGTTTTTT
CDR3: CASSPVARGHPNEKLFF

V: TRBV5-4
size: NA
J: TRBJ2-2
D: TRBD2
DNA: TGTGCCAGCAGCTTGAGGGGAGGGGCAAACACCGGGGAGCTGTTTTTT
CDR3: CASSLRGGANTGELFF

V: TRBV7-9
size: NA
J: TRBJ2-1
D: TRBD2
DNA: TGTGCCAGCAGCCTGCCGGATAGCGGGAGCCCTTTGGATGAGCAGTTCTTC
CDR3: CASSLPDSGSPLDEQFF

V: TRBV10-1
size: NA
J: TRBJ2-1
D: TRBD1
DNA: TGCGCCAGCAGTGAGAAGGGACAGGGGTCCTACAATGAGCAGTTCTTC
CDR3: CASSEKGQGSYNEQFF

V: TRBV18
size: NA
J: TRBJ2-7
D: NA
DNA: TGTGCCAGCGCCGCCAGTTACGAGCAGTACTTC
CDR3: CASAASYEQYF

V: TRBV7-2
size: NA
J: TRBJ2-7
D: NA
DNA: TGTGCCAGCAGCCGTCGACACTACGAGCAGTACTTC
CDR3: CASSRRHYEQYF

V: TRBV9
size: NA
J: TRBJ2-2
D: NA
DNA: TGTGCCAGCAGCGTAACAGACACCGGGGAGCTGTTTTTT
CDR3: CASSVTDTGELFF

V: TRBV18
size: NA
J: TRBJ2-2
D: NA
DNA: TGTGCCAGCTCATCAACAGGCACCGGGGAGCTGTTTTTT
CDR3: CASSSTGTGELFF

V: TRBV28
size: few
J: TRBJ1-5
D: TRBD1
DNA: TGTGCCAGCAGGGACAGGGGGGCACATCAGCCCCAGCATTTT
CDR3: CASRDRGAHQPQHF

V: TRBV4-2
size: NA
J: TRBJ2-7
D: NA
DNA: TGTGCCAGCAGCCACGAAGTGGAACAGGGCGAGCAGTACTTC
CDR3: CASSHEVEQGEQYF

V: TRBV18
size: NA
J: TRBJ2-7
D: TRBD1
DNA: TGTGCCAGCTCACCGGGGGGACAGGGTAAGAGTTACGAGCAGTACTTC
CDR3: CASSPGGQGKSYEQYF

V: TRBV28
size: NA
J: TRBJ2-3
D: NA
DNA: TGTGCCAGCAGCCTACGGGCAGGGGCCGCAGATACGCAGTATTTT
CDR3: CASSLRAGAADTQYF

V: TRBV29-1
size: NA
J: TRBJ2-1
D: TRBD2
DNA: TGCAGCGTTATCCCGGGGACTAGCGGTTACAATGAGCAGTTCTTC
CDR3: CSVIPGTSGYNEQFF

V: TRBV7-9
size: NA
J: TRBJ1-4
D: NA
DNA: TGTGCCAGCAGCCTCTCCGACACTTATAATGAAAAACTGTTTTTT
CDR3: CASSLSDTYNEKLFF

V: TRBV4-1
size: NA
J: TRBJ1-5
D: TRBD1
DNA: TGCGCCAGCAGCCAACAGGGGGCTGGACAGCCCCAGCATTTT
CDR3: CASSQQGAGQPQHF

V: TRBV9
size: NA
J: TRBJ2-1
D: TRBD1
DNA: TGTGCCAGCAGCCCCTCCCTATGGACAGGGATCATGGTAGCGGCATACAATGAGCAGTTCTTC
CDR3: CASSPSLWTGIMVAAYNEQFF

V: TRBV19
size: once
J: TRBJ1-1
D: TRBD1
DNA: TGTGCCAGTAGATCGCGGACAGGGGAAGCTTTCTTT
CDR3: CASRSRTGEAFF

V: TRBV28
size: NA
J: TRBJ2-7
D: TRBD1
DNA: TGTGCCAGCAGTTTTGACAGGGGAGCCTACGAGCAGTACTTC
CDR3: CASSFDRGAYEQYF